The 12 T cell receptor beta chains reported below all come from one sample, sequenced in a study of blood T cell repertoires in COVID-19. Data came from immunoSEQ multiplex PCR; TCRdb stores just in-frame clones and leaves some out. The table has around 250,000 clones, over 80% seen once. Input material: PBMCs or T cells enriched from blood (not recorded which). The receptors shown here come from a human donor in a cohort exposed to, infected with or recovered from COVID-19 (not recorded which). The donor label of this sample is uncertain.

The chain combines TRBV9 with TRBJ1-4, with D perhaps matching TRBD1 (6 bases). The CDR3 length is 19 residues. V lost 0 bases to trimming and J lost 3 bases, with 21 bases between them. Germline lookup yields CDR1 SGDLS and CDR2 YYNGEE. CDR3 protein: CASSVASWTASVPNEKLFF. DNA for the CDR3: TGTGCCAGCAGCGTAGCATCTTGGACAGCCTCCGTACCTAATGAAAAACTGTTTTTT.

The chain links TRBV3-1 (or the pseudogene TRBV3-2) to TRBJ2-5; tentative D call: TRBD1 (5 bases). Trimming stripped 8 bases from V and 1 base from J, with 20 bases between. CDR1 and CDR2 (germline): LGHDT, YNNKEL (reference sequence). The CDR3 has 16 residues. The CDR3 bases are TGTGCCAGCGGTCGGTTGGGGCTTCTAAGCCAAGAGACCCAGTACTTC. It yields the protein CASGRLGLLSQETQYF.

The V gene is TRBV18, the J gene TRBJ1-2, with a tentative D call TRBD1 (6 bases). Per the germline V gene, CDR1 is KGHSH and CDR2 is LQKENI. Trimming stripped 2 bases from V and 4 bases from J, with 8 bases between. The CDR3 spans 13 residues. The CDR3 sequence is CASSPEDSYGYTF. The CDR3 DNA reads TGTGCCAGCTCACCAGAGGACAGCTATGGCTACACCTTC.

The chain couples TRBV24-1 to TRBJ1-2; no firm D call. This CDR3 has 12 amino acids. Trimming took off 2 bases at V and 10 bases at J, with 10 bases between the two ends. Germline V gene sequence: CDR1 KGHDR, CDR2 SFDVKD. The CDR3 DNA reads TGTGCCACCAGTGATTATAGTTACCACTACACCTTC. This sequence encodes CATSDYSYHYTF.

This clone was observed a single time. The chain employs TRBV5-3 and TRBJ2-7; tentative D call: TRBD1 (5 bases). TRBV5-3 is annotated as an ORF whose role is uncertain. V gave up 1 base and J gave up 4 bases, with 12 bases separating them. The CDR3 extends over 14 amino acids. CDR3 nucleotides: TGTGCCAGAAGCTTGACAGGTTTACGATACGAGCAGTACTTC. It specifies CARSLTGLRYEQYF.

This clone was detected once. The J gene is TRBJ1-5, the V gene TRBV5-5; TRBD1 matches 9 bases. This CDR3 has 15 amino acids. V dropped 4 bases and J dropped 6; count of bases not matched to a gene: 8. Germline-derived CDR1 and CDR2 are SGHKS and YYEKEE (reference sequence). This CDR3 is CASSRTGGDGQPQHF. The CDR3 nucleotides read TGTGCCAGCAGCCGCACAGGGGGCGATGGTCAGCCCCAGCATTTT.

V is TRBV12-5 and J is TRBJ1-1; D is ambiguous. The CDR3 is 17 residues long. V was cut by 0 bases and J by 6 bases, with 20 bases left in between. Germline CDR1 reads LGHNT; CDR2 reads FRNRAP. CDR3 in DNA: TGTGCTAGTGGTTTGGTAATGATAGGAGCTCATGGCCCTGAAGCTTTCTTT. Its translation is CASGLVMIGAHGPEAFF.

CDR3 residues: CASSFRDRGSPLHF. The CDR3 DNA sequence: TGTGCCAGTAGTTTCCGGGACAGGGGATCACCCCTCCACTTT. V usage is TRBV19 and J usage is TRBJ1-6, with 10 nucleotides matching TRBD1. The CDR3 has 14 residues. V was pared by 5 bases and J by 10 bases, with 5 bases of the junction left unmatched. Looked up from germline, CDR1 is LNHDA and CDR2 is SQIVND (reference sequence).

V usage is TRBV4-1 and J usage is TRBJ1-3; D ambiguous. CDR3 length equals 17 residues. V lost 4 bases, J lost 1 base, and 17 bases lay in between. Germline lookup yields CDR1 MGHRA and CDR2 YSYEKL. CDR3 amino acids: CASSPGGRAPSGNTIYF. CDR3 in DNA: TGCGCCAGCAGCCCCGGAGGAAGGGCCCCTTCTGGAAACACCATATATTTT.

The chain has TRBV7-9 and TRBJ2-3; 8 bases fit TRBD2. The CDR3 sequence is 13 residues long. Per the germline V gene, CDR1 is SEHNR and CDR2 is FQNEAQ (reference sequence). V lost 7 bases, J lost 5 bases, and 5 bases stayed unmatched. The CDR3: CASIAGGLDTQYF. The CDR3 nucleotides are TGTGCCAGCATCGCGGGGGGTTTAGATACGCAGTATTTT.

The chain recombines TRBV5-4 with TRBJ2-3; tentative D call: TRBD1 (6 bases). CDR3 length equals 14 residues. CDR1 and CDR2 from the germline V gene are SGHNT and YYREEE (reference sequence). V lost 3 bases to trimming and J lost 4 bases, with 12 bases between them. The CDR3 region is CASSSPWTADTQYF. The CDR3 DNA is TGTGCCAGCAGCTCTCCGTGGACAGCAGATACGCAGTATTTT.

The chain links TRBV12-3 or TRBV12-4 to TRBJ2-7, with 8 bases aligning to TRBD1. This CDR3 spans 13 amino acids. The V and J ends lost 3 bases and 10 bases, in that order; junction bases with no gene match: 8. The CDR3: CASSLGAGGEQYF. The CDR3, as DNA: TGTGCCAGCAGTTTGGGTGCAGGGGGCGAACAGTACTTC.